This TCR beta chain was sequenced during a study of T cell responses to AZD1222 COVID-19 vaccine. General study findings and limits: Regions 160-218 and 743-854 dominated among vaccine-associated CD4 TCRs spanning spike.

Profiled with immunoSEQ multiplex PCR; TCRdb holds only in-frame clones, not every one. The repertoire has more than 140,000 clones, around 88% of them found once; the top ten carry under 3.5%. V lost 1 base to trimming and J lost 4 bases; unmatched junction nucleotides: 1. Germline loops: CDR1 SGHTA, CDR2 FQGNSA. This CDR3 has 13 residues. As to this clone: The antigen remains undetermined.

The source material was peripheral blood, sampled on day 0 of MenACWY control vaccination. This TCR derives from an adult in good health. The V gene is TRBV7-2, the J gene TRBJ2-7; 7 nucleotides agree with TRBD2. CDR3: CASSLGLAYEQYF. The CDR3 nucleotides are TGTGCCAGCAGCTTAGGACTAGCATACGAGCAGTACTTC.